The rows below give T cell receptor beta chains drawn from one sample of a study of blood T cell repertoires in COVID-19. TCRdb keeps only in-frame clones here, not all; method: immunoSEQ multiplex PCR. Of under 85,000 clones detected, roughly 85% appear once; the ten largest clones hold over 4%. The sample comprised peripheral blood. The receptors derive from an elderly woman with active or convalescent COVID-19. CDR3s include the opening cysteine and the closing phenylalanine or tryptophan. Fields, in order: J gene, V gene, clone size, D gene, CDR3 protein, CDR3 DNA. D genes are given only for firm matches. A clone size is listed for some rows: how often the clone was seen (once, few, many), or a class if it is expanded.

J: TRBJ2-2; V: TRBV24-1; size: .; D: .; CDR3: CATSMAGATATGELFF; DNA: TGTGCCACCAGCATGGCAGGGGCGACAGCTACGGGGGAGCTGTTTTTT
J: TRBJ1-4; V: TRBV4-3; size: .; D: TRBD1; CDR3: CASSQGGTGIEKLFF; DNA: TGCGCCAGCAGCCAAGGGGGGACAGGCATAGAAAAACTGTTTTTT
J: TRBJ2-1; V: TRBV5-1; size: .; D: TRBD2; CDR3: CASRLAGGPYNEQFF; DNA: TGCGCCAGCAGACTAGCGGGAGGCCCCTACAATGAGCAGTTCTTC
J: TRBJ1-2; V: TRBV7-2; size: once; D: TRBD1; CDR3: CASSLGGTGNYGYTF; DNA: TGTGCCAGCAGCTTAGGTGGGACAGGGAACTATGGCTACACCTTC
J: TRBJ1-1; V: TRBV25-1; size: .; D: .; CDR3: CASSRNTEAFF; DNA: TGTGCCAGCAGCCGGAACACTGAAGCTTTCTTT
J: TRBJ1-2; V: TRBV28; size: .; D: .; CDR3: CASTRGYLYGYTF; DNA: TGTGCCAGCACCCGAGGGTACCTTTATGGCTACACCTTC
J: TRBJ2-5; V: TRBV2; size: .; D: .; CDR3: CASRGSDLRKTQYF; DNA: TGTGCCAGCAGGGGTAGCGACCTCAGGAAGACCCAGTACTTC
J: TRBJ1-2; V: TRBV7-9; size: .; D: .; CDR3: CASSLEGLLYGYTF; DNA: TGTGCCAGCAGCTTAGAGGGGCTTCTATATGGCTACACCTTC
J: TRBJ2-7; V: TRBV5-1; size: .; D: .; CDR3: CASSFPVEQYF; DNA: TGCGCCAGCAGCTTCCCCGTGGAGCAGTACTTC
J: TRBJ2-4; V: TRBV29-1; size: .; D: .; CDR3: CSVELAAFTQNIQYF; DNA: TGCAGCGTCGAGCTAGCTGCATTTACCCAAAACATTCAGTACTTC
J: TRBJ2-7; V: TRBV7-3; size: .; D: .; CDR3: CASSINAGGEQYF; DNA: TGTGCCAGCAGTATTAACGCTGGGGGGGAGCAGTACTTC
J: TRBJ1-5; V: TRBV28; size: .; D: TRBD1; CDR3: CASREAGGNGQPQHF; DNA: TGTGCCAGCAGGGAGGCAGGGGGCAATGGTCAGCCCCAGCATTTT
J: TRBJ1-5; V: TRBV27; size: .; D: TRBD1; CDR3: CASSSGPGQGSLGQPQHF; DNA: TGTGCCAGCAGTTCGGGTCCGGGACAGGGGAGTTTAGGTCAGCCCCAGCATTTT
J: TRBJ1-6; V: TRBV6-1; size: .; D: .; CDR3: CASSARLTLYNSPLHF; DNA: TGTGCCAGCAGTGCAAGACTGACTCTCTATAATTCACCCCTCCACTTT
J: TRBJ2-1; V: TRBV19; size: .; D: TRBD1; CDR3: CASSPTGTGAYEQFF; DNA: TGTGCCAGTAGTCCGACCGGGACAGGGGCCTATGAGCAGTTCTTC
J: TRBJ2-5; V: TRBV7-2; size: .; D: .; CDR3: CASSARQVQETQYF; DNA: TGTGCCAGCAGCGCTCGACAGGTTCAAGAGACCCAGTACTTC
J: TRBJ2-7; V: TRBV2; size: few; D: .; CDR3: CASSAPGRTYEQYF; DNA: TGTGCCAGCAGTGCCCCCGGGAGAACCTACGAGCAGTACTTC
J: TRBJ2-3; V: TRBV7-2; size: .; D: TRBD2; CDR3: CASSVTLPSGRSTDTQYF; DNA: TGTGCCAGCAGCGTTACCCTTCCTAGCGGGAGGTCCACAGATACGCAGTATTTT
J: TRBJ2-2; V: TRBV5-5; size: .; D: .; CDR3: CASSLLVTTTGELFF; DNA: TGTGCCAGCAGCTTACTAGTAACTACAACCGGGGAGCTGTTTTTT
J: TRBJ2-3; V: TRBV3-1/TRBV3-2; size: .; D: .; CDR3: CASSQEVPSGTDTQYF; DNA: TGTGCCAGCAGCCAAGAGGTGCCTAGCGGCACAGATACGCAGTATTTT
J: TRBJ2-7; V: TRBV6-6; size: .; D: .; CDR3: CASSKTDRSSYEQYF; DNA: TGTGCCAGCAGCAAAACTGACAGGTCCTCCTACGAGCAGTACTTC
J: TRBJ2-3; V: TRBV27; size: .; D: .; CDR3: CASSSWARGLRLAPDTQYF; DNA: TGTGCCAGCAGTTCCTGGGCCCGAGGATTAAGGCTAGCACCAGATACGCAGTATTTT
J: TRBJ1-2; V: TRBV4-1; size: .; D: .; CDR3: CASSQTPGQIYGYTF; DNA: TGCGCCAGCAGCCAAACACCGGGACAAATATATGGCTACACCTTC
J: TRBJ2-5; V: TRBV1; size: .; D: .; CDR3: CTSSQDRLSAGGSQETQYF; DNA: TGCACCAGCAGCCAAGATCGGTTGTCGGCGGGAGGAAGCCAAGAGACCCAGTACTTC
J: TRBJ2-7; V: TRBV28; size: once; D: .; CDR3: CASTLGGARGEQYF; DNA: TGTGCCAGCACCTTAGGGGGTGCCAGGGGCGAGCAGTACTTC
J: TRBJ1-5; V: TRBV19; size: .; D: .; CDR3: CASSTLSGGSHQPQHF; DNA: TGTGCCAGTAGTACTCTTTCGGGGGGCTCGCATCAGCCCCAGCATTTT
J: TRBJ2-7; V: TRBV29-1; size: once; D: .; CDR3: CSVGGVYEQYF; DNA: TGCAGCGTTGGGGGAGTCTACGAGCAGTACTTC
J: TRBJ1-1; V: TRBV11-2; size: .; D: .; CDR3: CASSLVYRSNTEAFF; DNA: TGTGCCAGCAGCTTAGTTTACAGATCGAACACTGAAGCTTTCTTT
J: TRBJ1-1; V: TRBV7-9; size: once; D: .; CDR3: CASSLAWSGTEAFF; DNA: TGTGCCAGCAGCTTAGCGTGGTCGGGCACTGAAGCTTTCTTT
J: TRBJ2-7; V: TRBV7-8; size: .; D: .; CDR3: CASSLSLSSYEQYF; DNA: TGTGCCAGCAGCTTAAGTCTGAGCTCCTACGAGCAGTACTTC
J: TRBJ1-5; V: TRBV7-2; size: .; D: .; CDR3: CASSLTRGSPQHF; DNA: TGTGCCAGCAGCTTGACCCGGGGATCGCCCCAGCATTTT
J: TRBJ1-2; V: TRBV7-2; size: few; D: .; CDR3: CASSAGRGGGYTF; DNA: TGTGCCAGCAGCGCAGGCAGGGGAGGGGGCTACACCTTC
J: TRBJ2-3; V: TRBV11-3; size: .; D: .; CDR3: CASSLGTSTDTQYF; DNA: TGTGCCAGCAGCTTAGGGACTAGCACAGATACGCAGTATTTT
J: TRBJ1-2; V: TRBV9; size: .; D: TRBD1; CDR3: CASSRTGRFNYGYTF; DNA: TGTGCCAGCAGCCGGACAGGGCGCTTTAACTATGGCTACACCTTC
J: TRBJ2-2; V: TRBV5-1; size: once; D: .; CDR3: CASSLLGGNTGELFF; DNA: TGCGCCAGCAGCTTGTTGGGGGGGAACACCGGGGAGCTGTTTTTT
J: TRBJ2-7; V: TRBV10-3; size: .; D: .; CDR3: CAISEQTRPSYEQYF; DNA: TGTGCCATCAGTGAGCAGACAAGGCCCTCCTACGAGCAGTACTTC
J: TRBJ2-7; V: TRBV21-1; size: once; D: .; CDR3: CASSLKKGPSYEQYF; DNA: TGTGCCAGCAGCCTCAAGAAGGGGCCCTCCTACGAGCAGTACTTC
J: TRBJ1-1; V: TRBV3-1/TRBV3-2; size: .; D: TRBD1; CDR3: CASSQDRQGWTEAFF; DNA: TGTGCCAGCAGCCAAGATAGACAGGGTTGGACTGAAGCTTTCTTT
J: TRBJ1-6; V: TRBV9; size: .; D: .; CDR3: CASSVAPGTPNSPLHF; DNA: TGTGCCAGCAGCGTAGCTCCGGGAACACCTAATTCACCCCTCCACTTT
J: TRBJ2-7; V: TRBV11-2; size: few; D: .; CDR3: CASSLAQGNEQYF; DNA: TGTGCCAGCAGCTTAGCCCAGGGGAACGAGCAGTACTTC
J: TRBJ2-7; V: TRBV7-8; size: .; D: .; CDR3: CASSLIGSTYEQYF; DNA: TGTGCCAGCAGCTTAATCGGGTCTACCTACGAGCAGTACTTC
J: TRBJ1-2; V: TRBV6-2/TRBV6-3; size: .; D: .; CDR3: CASSYSRAGGYGYTF; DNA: TGTGCCAGCAGTTACTCGAGAGCAGGTGGCTATGGCTACACCTTC
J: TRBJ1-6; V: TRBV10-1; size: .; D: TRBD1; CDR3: CATPGQGASPLHF; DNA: TGCGCCACACCGGGACAGGGGGCCTCACCCCTCCACTTT
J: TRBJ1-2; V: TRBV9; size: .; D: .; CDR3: CASSAGGGYGYTF; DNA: TGTGCCAGCAGCGCCGGGGGGGGCTATGGCTACACCTTC
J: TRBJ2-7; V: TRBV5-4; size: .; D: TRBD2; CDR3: CASSLGPTSGSEQYF; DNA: TGTGCCAGCAGCTTGGGGCCGACTAGCGGGAGCGAGCAGTACTTC
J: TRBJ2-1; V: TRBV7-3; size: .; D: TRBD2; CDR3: CASSFRGGGSYNEQFF; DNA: TGTGCCAGCAGCTTTCGCGGGGGAGGTTCCTACAATGAGCAGTTCTTC
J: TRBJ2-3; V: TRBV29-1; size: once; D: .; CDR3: CSASRYPTDTQYF; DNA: TGCAGCGCCTCCAGGTATCCCACAGATACGCAGTATTTT
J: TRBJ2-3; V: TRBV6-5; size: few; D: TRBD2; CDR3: CASRTSSDTQYF; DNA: TGTGCCAGTCGGACTAGCTCAGATACGCAGTATTTT
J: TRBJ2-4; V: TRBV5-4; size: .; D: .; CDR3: CASSLLENRIQYF; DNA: TGTGCCAGCAGCTTGCTCGAGAATCGGATTCAGTACTTC
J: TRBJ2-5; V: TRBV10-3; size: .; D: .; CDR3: CAISESLNQETQYF; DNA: TGTGCCATCAGTGAGTCATTAAACCAAGAGACCCAGTACTTC
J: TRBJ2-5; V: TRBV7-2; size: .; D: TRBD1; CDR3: CASSLGGGGGETQYF; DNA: TGTGCCAGCAGCTTAGGAGGGGGCGGTGGGGAGACCCAGTACTTC
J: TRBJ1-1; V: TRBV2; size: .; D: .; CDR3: CASSEGLRGEAFF; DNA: TGTGCCAGCAGCGAAGGACTGAGAGGAGAAGCTTTCTTT
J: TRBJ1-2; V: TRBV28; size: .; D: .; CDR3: CASSQTGTYGYTF; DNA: TGTGCCAGCAGTCAAACAGGGACCTATGGCTACACCTTC
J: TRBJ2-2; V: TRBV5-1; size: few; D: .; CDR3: CASSRGATGELFF; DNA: TGCGCCAGCAGCCGGGGGGCGACCGGGGAGCTGTTTTTT
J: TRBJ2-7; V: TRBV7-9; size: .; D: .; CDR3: CASSLVFTYEQYF; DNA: TGTGCCAGCAGCTTAGTCTTTACCTACGAGCAGTACTTC
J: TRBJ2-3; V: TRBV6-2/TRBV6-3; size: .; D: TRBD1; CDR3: CASTPGQGYTDTQYF; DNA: TGTGCCAGCACCCCGGGACAGGGATACACAGATACGCAGTATTTT
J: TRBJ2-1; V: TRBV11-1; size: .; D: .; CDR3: CASSFSGNEQFF; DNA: TGTGCCAGCAGCTTCTCAGGGAATGAGCAGTTCTTC
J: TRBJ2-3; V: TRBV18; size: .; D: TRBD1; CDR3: CASSPTGGWVTDTQYF; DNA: TGTGCCAGCTCACCGACAGGGGGCTGGGTCACAGATACGCAGTATTTT
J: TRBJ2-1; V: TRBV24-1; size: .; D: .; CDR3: CATSDLQGSSYNEQFF; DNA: TGTGCCACCAGTGATTTGCAGGGGAGCTCCTACAATGAGCAGTTCTTC
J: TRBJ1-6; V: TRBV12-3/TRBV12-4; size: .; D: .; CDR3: CASKQSTAATLHF; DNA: TGTGCCAGCAAACAGAGCACCGCCGCGACCCTCCACTTT